What follows are 16 T cell receptor beta chains derived from one specimen sequenced in a study of blood T cells in healthy people across ages. A sample-barcoded 5' primer and a J-beta primer mix were used in a second PCR of about 7 to 12 cycles. Each CDR3 protein gets one entry after TCRdb re-called the 5' RACE reads with MiXCR. This repertoire shows 800,000 or so distinct CDR3 sequences, about 62% found once; its top ten account for about a quarter. Material for sequencing was blood. The receptors were sampled from a young man in good health.

The chain joins TRBV30 to TRBJ2-7; D is perhaps TRBD1 (5 bases). Per the germline V gene, CDR1 is GTSNPN and CDR2 is SVGIG (reference sequence). The CDR3 sequence is 14 residues long. Trimming removed 3 bases at V and 0 bases at J, with 12 bases between. CDR3 DNA sequence: TGTGCCTGGAGAGACAGTTTAGACTCCTACGAGCAGTACTTC. It specifies CAWRDSLDSYEQYF.

The gene calls are TRBV20-1 and TRBJ1-6; D perhaps matches TRBD1 (6 bases). The length of the CDR3 is 15 residues. The V and J ends lost 6 bases and 6 bases respectively, with 18 bases between them. Germline V CDR1 and CDR2: DFQATT, SNEGSKA (reference sequence). The CDR3 is CSAPPQDSRNSPLHF. The CDR3 DNA is TGCAGTGCCCCCCCACAGGACAGCCGTAATTCACCCCTCCACTTT.

The V call is TRBV3-1, the J call TRBJ1-5; no clear D. The germline V gene has CDR1 LGHDT and CDR2 YNNKEL (reference sequence). There are 16 residues in the CDR3. V was cut by 1 base and J by 4 bases, with 14 bases left in between. The DNA of the CDR3 is TGTGCCAGCAGCCAAGGTGACCGTGTTTTAAATCAGCCCCAGCATTTT. Translated: CASSQGDRVLNQPQHF.

The genes are TRBV20-1 and TRBJ2-4; the D gene is possibly TRBD2 (6 bases). V dropped 5 bases and J dropped 1 base, with 12 bases sitting between them. Germline V gene lookup returns CDR1 DFQATT and CDR2 SNEGSKA (reference sequence). This CDR3 has 14 residues. The CDR3 nucleotides are TGCAGTGCTGGCGGGGTTTTGGCCAAAAACATTCAGTACTTC. Protein: CSAGGVLAKNIQYF.

The chain links TRBV15 to TRBJ2-7; D assignment may be TRBD1 or TRBD2 (6 bases each). Trimming took off 0 bases at V and 2 bases at J, with 23 bases between the two ends. Per the germline V gene, CDR1 is LNHNV and CDR2 is YYDKDF (reference sequence). The CDR3 consists of 19 residues. The chain's CDR3 is CATSRDRGDPTGMAYEQYF. The CDR3 DNA follows: TGTGCCACCAGCAGAGATAGGGGGGACCCGACCGGGATGGCCTACGAGCAGTACTTC. The full variable domain, its missing parts supplied by reference TRBV15 and TRBJ2-7, is DAMVIQNPRYQVTQFGKPVTLSCSQTLNHNVMYWYQQKSSQAPKLLFHYYDKDFNNEADTPDNFQSRRPNTSFCFLDIRSPGLGDTAMYLCATSRDRGDPTGMAYEQYFGPGTRLTVT.

This chain links TRBV4-3 with TRBJ2-5, with D tentatively TRBD1 (7 bases). V was shortened by 1 base and J by 4 bases, with 13 bases between the two germline ends. The CDR3 is made up of 15 amino acids. From germline, CDR1 is LGHNA and CDR2 YSLEER. In DNA form, the CDR3 reads TGCGCCAGCAGCCAAGCTGGAGGGGGCGGAGAGACCCAGTACTTC. Amino acids: CASSQAGGGGETQYF.

This clonotype has a handful of counts. This chain joins TRBV20-1 and TRBJ2-7; TRBD1 matches at 9 bases. The junction had 7 bases not matched to a gene; V was cut back by 2 bases and J by 2 bases. Germline V gene data show CDR1 as DFQATT and CDR2 as SNEGSKA (reference sequence). There are 15 residues in the CDR3. The CDR3 sequence is CSARNPGTGPYEQYF. CDR3 bases: TGCAGTGCTAGAAACCCCGGGACAGGGCCCTACGAGCAGTACTTC.

The chain couples TRBV24-1 to TRBJ2-3; 12 bases line up with TRBD2. CDR1 KGHDR and CDR2 SFDVKD come from the germline V gene. The CDR3 is 18 amino acids. V lost 4 bases to trimming and J lost 2 bases; unmatched junction nucleotides: 9. The CDR3, as DNA: TGTGCCACCAGTGACCTCTCGACTAGCGGGGGTCTCACAGATACGCAGTATTTT. Its translation is CATSDLSTSGGLTDTQYF.

J is TRBJ2-3 and V is TRBV4-3, with a weak D call TRBD1 (6 bases). V dropped 2 bases and J dropped 1 base, with 19 bases sitting between them. CDR1 is LGHNA and CDR2 is YSLEER in the germline V gene. The CDR3 covers 18 residues. The CDR3 region has the DNA TGCGCCAGCAGCCAACAAGAGACGGGACACGGAGGCACAGATACGCAGTATTTT. Protein sequence: CASSQQETGHGGTDTQYF.

The chain uses TRBV7-9 and TRBJ2-5; the D is unclear. Germline values: CDR1 SEHNR, CDR2 FQNEAQ (reference sequence). Trimming pared 5 bases from V and 7 bases from J, leaving 17 bases between. This CDR3 has 14 amino acids. CDR3 region: CASSMGSGPGTQYF. The CDR3 bases are TGTGCCAGCAGCATGGGATCCGGCCCGGGGACCCAGTACTTC.

In the case of this clonotype: Given a much more abundant clone one base away, this may be a read error. V and J are TRBV12-3 or TRBV12-4 and TRBJ2-1; unclear D gene. The V gene lost 6 bases and the J gene lost 10 bases, with 16 bases spanning the gap. The CDR3 is made up of 13 amino acids. CDR3 nucleotide sequence: TGTGCCAGCAGCCTAATGGGGTTGTACGAGCAGTTCTTC. Its protein product is CASSLMGLYEQFF.

There are a few counts of this clonotype. The chain couples TRBV29-1 to TRBJ2-7; unclear D gene. CDR3 length: 13 residues. V was clipped by 1 base and J by 2 bases, with 9 bases between them. The V gene's germline CDR1 is SQVTM and CDR2 ANQGSEA. Here the CDR3 reads CSVEGPLTYEQYF. For the CDR3, the DNA is TGCAGCGTTGAAGGGCCCCTCACCTACGAGCAGTACTTC.

This clonotype was found once. The chain recombines TRBV4-2 with TRBJ1-2, with unresolved D. Germline V CDR1 and CDR2: LGHNA, YNFKEQ. Trimming shortened V by 0 bases and J by 5 bases, and 13 bases separated the two germline ends. The CDR3 consists of 15 residues. The CDR3: CASSQDLEGPYGYTF. Here the CDR3 DNA reads TGTGCCAGCAGCCAAGATTTGGAAGGGCCGTATGGCTACACCTTC.

J is TRBJ1-4 and V is TRBV30, with D tentatively TRBD1 (6 bases). The V end was cut by 4 bases, the J end by 2 bases, with 11 bases between. This CDR3 contains 14 residues. Germline V CDR1 and CDR2: GTSNPN, SVGIG (reference sequence). The chain's CDR3 is CAWKRTATNEKLFF. The CDR3, as DNA: TGTGCCTGGAAGCGGACAGCGACTAATGAAAAACTGTTTTTT.

V and J are TRBV20-1 and TRBJ1-6; maybe TRBD1 (6 bases). CDR1 DFQATT and CDR2 SNEGSKA come from the germline V gene (reference sequence). Trimming shortened V by 6 bases and J by 9 bases, and 9 bases separated the two germline ends. This CDR3 has 11 amino acids. The DNA for the CDR3 is TGCAGTGCCGGACAGTTTTCACCCCTCCACTTT. Amino acid sequence: CSAGQFSPLHF.

The rearrangement uses TRBV9 and TRBJ1-1; 7 nucleotides align to TRBD1. Germline assignment: CDR1 SGDLS and CDR2 YYNGEE. J was trimmed by 4 bases and V by 2 bases; bases with no gene match: 5. The CDR3 loop spans 14 amino acids. CDR3 amino acids: CASSVEGAFTEAFF. The CDR3 region has the DNA TGTGCCAGCAGCGTCGAGGGGGCTTTCACTGAAGCTTTCTTT.